These 18 T cell receptor beta chains were sequenced from one sample in a study of identical twins. TCRdb ran MiXCR on the 5' RACE reads and lists one entry per CDR3 protein. Here the sample spans some 270,000 distinct CDR3 sequences, about 8.3% being singletons. In addition, the sample was reused for a study of yellow fever vaccine responses in identical twins.

The sample was CD8+ T cells sorted from blood. The receptor set was obtained from a woman between 18 and 29 years old in good health.

This clonotype has more than one count but fewer than ten. This sequence joins TRBV7-6 and TRBJ1-5; D is unclear. Trimming took 0 bases from V and 7 from J, leaving 13 bases between them. This CDR3 region has 15 residues. Germline V gene lookup returns CDR1 SGHVS and CDR2 FNYEAQ. The CDR3 loop reads CASSLAANLYQPQHF. The CDR3 region has the DNA TGTGCCAGCAGCTTAGCAGCGAATCTCTACCAGCCCCAGCATTTT.

V and J are TRBV12-3 or TRBV12-4 and TRBJ2-5; TRBD2 agrees at 11 bases. The CDR3 runs to 15 residues. V dropped 7 bases and J dropped 4; count of bases not matched to a gene: 8. The CDR3 loop reads CASTPGLAVGETQYF. DNA for the CDR3: TGTGCCAGCACCCCGGGACTAGCGGTTGGAGAGACCCAGTACTTC.

This clonotype was found many times. The CDR3, as DNA: TGTGCCAGCAGCTTAGTGGGTTCAGGGGGAAATCAAGAGACCCAGTACTTC. Translation gives CASSLVGSGGNQETQYF. This sequence joins TRBV7-9 and TRBJ2-5; TRBD1 matches 7 bases. This CDR3 is 17 amino acids long. V lost 1 base and J lost 2; bases outside the gene matches: 10. Germline values: CDR1 SEHNR, CDR2 FQNEAQ (reference sequence).

The V gene is TRBV13, the J gene TRBJ2-1; TRBD2 matches 10 bases. Germline V lookup: CDR1 PRHDT, CDR2 FYEKMQ (reference sequence). CDR3 size: 15 residues. The ends lost 0 bases at V and 12 bases at J; junction bases unmatched: 8. The DNA of the CDR3 is TGTGCCAGCAGCTTAGGATCAGGCAGCGGGAGGGGGCAGTTCTTC. This translates into CASSLGSGSGRGQFF.

This chain joins TRBV20-1 and TRBJ2-2; 7 bases line up with TRBD2. The CDR3 consists of 14 residues. J was trimmed by 7 bases and V by 2 bases; bases with no gene match: 7. CDR1 and CDR2 from the germline V gene are DFQATT and SNEGSKA (reference sequence). DNA for the CDR3: TGCAGTGCTAGAATGGGGGAGGGGTACGGGGAGCTGTTTTTT. It codes for CSARMGEGYGELFF.

The chain joins TRBV11-2 to TRBJ2-7; D is undetermined. This CDR3 is 13 amino acids long. V was clipped by 1 base and J by 4 bases, with 8 bases between them. From germline, CDR1 is SGHAT and CDR2 FQNNGV. CDR3 amino acids: CASSLGPNYEQYF. The CDR3 bases are TGTGCCAGCAGCTTAGGACCGAATTACGAGCAGTACTTC.

Only a few counts were recorded for this clonotype. The chain has TRBV7-3 and TRBJ2-3; TRBD2 matches at 9 bases. Germline loops: CDR1 SGHTA, CDR2 FQGTGA. V lost 0 bases and J lost 6; bases outside the gene matches: 4. The CDR3 extends over 15 amino acids. The CDR3 region is CASSLTAGGPDTQYF. DNA of the CDR3: TGTGCCAGCAGCTTAACGGCGGGGGGGCCGGATACGCAGTATTTT. The full variable domain, completed using reference TRBV7-3 and TRBJ2-3, is GAGVSQTPSNKVTEKGKYVELRCDPISGHTALYWYRQSLGQGPEFLIYFQGTGAADDSGLPNDRFFAVRPEGSVSTLKIQRTERGDSAVYLCASSLTAGGPDTQYFGPGTRLTVL.

In its sample, this clonotype was seen a few times. The chain employs TRBV6-5 and TRBJ1-1; D gene uncertain. Trimming left V 1 base short and J 7 bases short, with 10 bases between. The CDR3 runs 13 residues. Germline CDR1 MNHEY, CDR2 SVGAGI. The CDR3 DNA is TGTGCCAGCAGTTACTTGCCAGAGTATGAAGCTTTCTTT. It codes for CASSYLPEYEAFF.

This clonotype appeared a few times. J is TRBJ2-7 and V is TRBV3-1, with D tentatively TRBD1 (6 bases). The germline gives CDR1 LGHDT, CDR2 YNNKEL (reference sequence). This CDR3 is built from 15 residues. Trimming took 0 bases from V and 3 from J, leaving 12 bases between them. The CDR3 bases are TGTGCCAGCAGCCAAGAAGAGACAGGAGACTACGAGCAGTACTTC. Residues: CASSQEETGDYEQYF.

The rearrangement joins TRBV27 to TRBJ2-1, with D perhaps assigned TRBD1 or TRBD2 (5 bases each). V lost 6 bases, J lost 5 bases, and 14 bases lay in between. Germline values: CDR1 MNHEY, CDR2 SMNVEV (reference sequence). This CDR3 contains 14 residues. This CDR3 is CASRSQGANNEQFF. CDR3 sequence (DNA): TGTGCCAGCAGATCGCAGGGAGCCAACAATGAGCAGTTCTTC.

The rearrangement links TRBV29-1 to TRBJ1-4; possibly TRBD1 for D (5 bases). Per germline, CDR1 SQVTM and CDR2 ANQGSEA. The CDR3 has 17 residues. Trimming removed 1 base at V and 6 bases at J, with 21 bases between. The CDR3 reads CSVEGRGRQGSDEKLFF. The CDR3, as DNA: TGCAGCGTTGAAGGACGGGGACGCCAGGGATCGGATGAAAAACTGTTTTTT.

The chain employs TRBV29-1 and TRBJ2-5, with D possibly being TRBD2 (7 bases). The V end was cut by 1 base, the J end by 1 base, with 22 bases between. This CDR3 has 18 residues. CDR1 and CDR2 (germline): SQVTM, ANQGSEA. The CDR3 protein is CSVEAVAGAGPTQETQYF. The CDR3 nucleotides are TGCAGCGTTGAAGCGGTCGCGGGGGCGGGACCAACCCAAGAGACCCAGTACTTC.

This clonotype was observed a few times. The V call is TRBV7-9, the J call TRBJ2-7, with D unclear. The V gene lost 0 bases and the J gene lost 5 bases, with 8 bases spanning the gap. Germline CDR1 is SEHNR and CDR2 is FQNEAQ (reference sequence). The CDR3 consists of 13 residues. In DNA, the CDR3 is TGTGCCAGCAGCTTAGCGCCGGGTAACGAGCAGTACTTC. It codes for CASSLAPGNEQYF.

The sample holds a few counts of this clonotype. The chain uses TRBV12-3 or TRBV12-4 and TRBJ2-7; 11 bases are a match to TRBD1. The trim removed 1 base at V and 5 bases at J, leaving 4 bases unmatched. The CDR3 is 15 residues long. The CDR3 region is CASSLERDRGNEQYF. Here the CDR3 DNA reads TGTGCCAGCAGTTTAGAAAGGGACAGGGGGAACGAGCAGTACTTC.

The genes are TRBV24-1 and TRBJ2-6, with 7 bases matching TRBD2. Germline CDR1 and CDR2: KGHDR and SFDVKD. The ends lost 1 base at V and 2 bases at J; junction bases unmatched: 1. This CDR3 contains 16 residues. In DNA, the CDR3 is TGTGCCACCAGTGATTTAGCGGGGACTGGGGCCAACGTCCTGACTTTC. Protein sequence: CATSDLAGTGANVLTF.

This clonotype was picked up many times. The genes are TRBV4-3 and TRBJ2-7; D is undetermined. Germline V lookup: CDR1 LGHNA, CDR2 YSLEER. The length of the CDR3 is 15 residues. V lost 4 bases and J 3 bases, leaving 16 bases between the germline ends. DNA for the CDR3: TGCGCCAGCAGCCGCGACCTCAGTACCCGCTACGAGCAGTACTTC. Encoded protein: CASSRDLSTRYEQYF.

This clonotype was seen repeatedly, ten times or more. The genes are TRBV6-2 or TRBV6-3 and TRBJ2-7, with D hard to call. V lost 6 bases, J lost 0 bases, and 12 bases lay in between. This CDR3 contains 14 residues. Germline V gene lookup returns CDR1 MNHEY and CDR2 SVGEGT. The CDR3 protein is CASRLTVFSYEQYF. The CDR3 DNA reads as TGTGCCAGCAGACTGACGGTCTTCTCCTACGAGCAGTACTTC.

Note on this clonotype: A clone one base away is much larger, so this may be a read error. CDR3 amino acids: CASSYGGSTDTQYF. In DNA, the CDR3 is TGTGCCAGCAGTTACGGCGGGAGCACAGATACGCAGTATTTT. The chain links TRBV6-5 to TRBJ2-3, with D perhaps matching TRBD2 (5 bases). The CDR3 has 14 residues. Trimming removed 2 bases at V and 0 bases at J, with 6 bases between. Germline CDR1 MNHEY, CDR2 SVGAGI.